A selection of T cell receptor beta chains follows, all from one sample in a study of shared clonotypes between healthy human individuals. Measured with immunoSEQ multiplex PCR; TCRdb has only the in-frame clones, and not every one. The table shows about 2.5 million clones, with about 90% occurring only once. The material sequenced was naive CD4+ T cells from PBMCs. These receptors all come from a young man in good health. Some clones in this sample may be carry-over from other donors' samples. CDR3s include the opening cysteine and the closing phenylalanine or tryptophan. The D gene is left open where the match is weak. For some rows the clone size is stated as once, few or many, or as a class when expanded; others skip it.

d_call j_call clone_size v_call cdr3_aa cdr3_nt
- TRBJ2-1 once TRBV30 CAWKAGMANEQFF TGTGCCTGGAAAGCCGGGATGGCGAATGAGCAGTTCTTC
- TRBJ2-3 - TRBV30 CAWVPRRGTDTQYF TGTGCCTGGGTCCCCCGCCGGGGCACAGATACGCAGTATTTT
- TRBJ1-4 - TRBV30 CAWSETVNEKLFF TGTGCCTGGAGTGAAACAGTAAATGAAAAACTGTTTTTT
- TRBJ1-5 - TRBV5-6 CASSLGIGRDQPQHF TGTGCCAGCAGCTTGGGAATAGGAAGGGATCAGCCCCAGCATTTT
- TRBJ2-3 - TRBV5-1 CASSLAPSSADTQYF TGCGCCAGCAGCTTGGCCCCGAGTTCCGCAGATACGCAGTATTTT
- TRBJ1-2 - TRBV5-1 CASSQSPGVSIGYTF TGCGCCAGCAGCCAAAGTCCGGGTGTCTCTATAGGCTACACCTTC
- TRBJ1-4 - TRBV18 CASSPPNRSATNEKLFF TGTGCCAGCTCACCACCGAACAGAAGCGCAACTAATGAAAAACTGTTTTTT
- TRBJ2-7 - TRBV6-1 CASSEANTGMYEQYF TGTGCCAGCAGTGAAGCCAATACAGGGATGTACGAGCAGTACTTC
TRBD2 TRBJ2-1 - TRBV11-2 CASIGLAEDNEQFF TGTGCCAGCATAGGACTAGCGGAAGACAATGAGCAGTTCTTC
TRBD1 TRBJ1-4 - TRBV6-1 CASRGQGGGKLFF TGTGCCAGCAGGGGACAGGGAGGAGGAAAACTGTTTTTT
- TRBJ2-1 - TRBV19 CASSSGTGSNEQFF TGTGCCAGTAGTTCCGGGACGGGCAGCAATGAGCAGTTCTTC
TRBD1 TRBJ1-1 - TRBV7-2 CASSTQGSSYTEAFF TGTGCCAGCAGCACACAGGGGTCGAGCTACACTGAAGCTTTCTTT
- TRBJ1-4 - TRBV5-4 CASSLTANEKLFF TGTGCCAGCAGCTTGACGGCGAATGAAAAACTGTTTTTT
- TRBJ1-3 - TRBV9 CASSGYSASSGNTIYF TGTGCCAGCAGCGGATACTCAGCGAGCTCTGGAAACACCATATATTTT
- TRBJ2-7 - TRBV2 CASNPTGKYEQYF TGTGCCAGCAATCCGACAGGCAAGTACGAGCAGTACTTC
- TRBJ1-1 few TRBV28 CASSPRETEAFF TGTGCCAGCAGTCCCAGGGAAACTGAAGCTTTCTTT
- TRBJ1-1 few TRBV7-9 CASSHPSGRYGGTEAFF TGTGCCAGCAGCCATCCGTCGGGACGATACGGAGGGACTGAAGCTTTCTTT
- TRBJ2-3 - TRBV5-6 CASHYTDTQYF TGTGCCAGCCATTACACAGATACGCAGTATTTT
- TRBJ2-2 once TRBV5-1 CASSFPNSSTGELFF TGCGCCAGCAGCTTTCCTAACTCGAGCACCGGGGAGCTGTTTTTT
TRBD2 TRBJ2-5 - TRBV10-3 CAISESPLAGGETQYF TGTGCCATCAGTGAGTCACCACTAGCGGGAGGGGAGACCCAGTACTTC
- TRBJ1-2 - TRBV25-1 CASSEFFYGYTF TGTGCCAGCAGTGAGTTCTTCTATGGCTACACCTTC
- TRBJ1-2 - TRBV29-1 CSVWGVYGYTF TGCAGCGTTTGGGGCGTCTATGGCTACACCTTC
- TRBJ2-3 once TRBV28 CASRGSGTDTQYF TGTGCCAGCAGGGGAAGCGGAACAGATACGCAGTATTTT
- TRBJ1-3 once TRBV10-1 CASSDGASGNTIYF TGCGCCAGCAGCGACGGGGCCTCGGGAAACACCATATATTTT
- TRBJ1-2 - TRBV6-5 CASSRRQMNYGYTF TGTGCCAGCAGTCGGAGACAGATGAACTATGGCTACACCTTC
TRBD1 TRBJ1-2 once TRBV5-1 CASSDPGQGAHYGYTF TGCGCCAGCAGCGACCCGGGACAGGGGGCTCACTATGGCTACACCTTC
TRBD2 TRBJ2-1 - TRBV7-8 CASSPKTLAGGWYEQFF TGTGCCAGCAGCCCAAAAACACTAGCGGGAGGGTGGTATGAGCAGTTCTTC
- TRBJ2-7 once TRBV28 CASRIDIPYEQYF TGTGCCAGCAGAATCGACATCCCCTACGAGCAGTACTTC
- TRBJ2-7 - TRBV28 CASMRDGTYEQYF TGTGCCAGCATGAGGGACGGAACCTACGAGCAGTACTTC
- TRBJ1-3 - TRBV7-8 CASSLQRWRSGNTIYF TGTGCCAGCAGCTTACAACGATGGCGCTCTGGAAACACCATATATTTT
- TRBJ1-1 - TRBV18 CASSLTSEPEAFF TGTGCCAGCTCACTGACTTCTGAGCCTGAAGCTTTCTTT
- TRBJ1-5 - TRBV6-6 CASSQSNQPQHF TGTGCCAGCAGCCAGAGCAATCAGCCCCAGCATTTT
- TRBJ1-1 once TRBV21-1 CASTPPFAGRNTEAFF TGTGCCAGCACCCCACCTTTCGCAGGGAGAAACACTGAAGCTTTCTTT